This TCR beta chain was retrieved from a study of radiotherapy plus CTLA-4 blockade in lung cancer (dated by TCRdb to 2016 to 2019). Concerning the study at large: Among enrolled patients, approximately 18% had an objective response and 31% reached disease control.

Of note for this clone: Its antigen remains undetermined. No base qualities exist here, and no much larger clone lies one base off it.

Receptor amplification or capture employed the immunoSEQ multiplex PCR assay. TCRdb holds this immuneACCESS table with in-frame rearrangements only. Some clones are missing; in checked studies, unresolved V genes explain under half, and the rest has no known cause. Within this sample are more than 65,000 clones, with over 80% of them counted one time only. Roughly 0.8% of the sample goes to the ten largest clones. The study evaluated CTLA-4 blockade (ipilimumab) given together with focal radiation therapy in patients who had chemo-refractory metastatic non-small-cell lung cancer. What the authors observed across the whole study: After treatment with radiotherapy and ipilimumab, TCR clones that originated in tumors expanded in peripheral blood. The strongest predictors of response were reported to be early dynamic shifts in blood T cell clones along with a rise in serum interferon-beta following radiation.

V gives up 6 bases and J gives up 4 bases, and the segment between their germline ends measures 15 bases. The CDR3, from cysteine to phenylalanine, totals 14 residues. Of the read, only the CDR3 DNA is kept; its 42 bases are in frame from base 1. The germline V gene encodes CDR1 LNHDA and CDR2 SQIVND (reference sequence). The sequence links TRBV19 to TRBJ1-2; TRBD1 is possibly the D segment (5 matching bases). This TCR derives from a human donor with non-small cell lung cancer who had stable disease on radiotherapy plus ipilimumab. This specimen consisted of peripheral blood, obtained from a patient treated with radiotherapy plus ipilimumab. The DNA sequence reads TGTGCCAGTAGCTCGGACCGGGGGACCTATGGCTACACCTTC. This gives the protein CASSSDRGTYGYTF.